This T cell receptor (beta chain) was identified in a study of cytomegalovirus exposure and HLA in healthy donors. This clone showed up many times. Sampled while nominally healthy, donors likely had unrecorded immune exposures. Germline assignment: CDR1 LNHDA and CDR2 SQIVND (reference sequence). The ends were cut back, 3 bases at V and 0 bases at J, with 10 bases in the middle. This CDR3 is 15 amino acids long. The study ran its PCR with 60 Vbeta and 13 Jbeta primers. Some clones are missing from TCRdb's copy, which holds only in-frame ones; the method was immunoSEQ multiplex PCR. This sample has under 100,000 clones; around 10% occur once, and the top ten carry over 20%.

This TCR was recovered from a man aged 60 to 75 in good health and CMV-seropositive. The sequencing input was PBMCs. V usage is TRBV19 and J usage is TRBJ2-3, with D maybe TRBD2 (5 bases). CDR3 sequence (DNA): TGTGCCAGTAGTATGGGGAGAGGGAGCACAGATACGCAGTATTTT. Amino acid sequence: CASSMGRGSTDTQYF.